What follows are 9 T cell receptor beta chains derived from one specimen sequenced in a study of metastatic and nonmetastatic thyroid tumors. Thyroid surgery had not been preceded by any treatment in any patient. Through MiXCR, TCRdb re-clonotyped the PCR reads. This sample has fewer than 20,000 clones; roughly 29% occur once, and the top ten carry 25%. What was sequenced was tumor tissue. The receptor set was obtained from a male donor with papillary thyroid cancer or a benign thyroid nodule (not recorded which). Some clones in this sample may be carry-over from other donors' samples.

This clone ranks as medium-sized. The gene calls are TRBV2 and TRBJ1-2, with TRBD1 matching 10 bases. CDR3 size: 15 residues. The germline gives CDR1 SNHLY, CDR2 FYNNEI. Germline trimming cut 3 bases from V and 3 bases from J; bases unmatched to any gene: 4. CDR3 loop: CASSEGQGLYYGYTF. CDR3 sequence (DNA): TGTGCCAGCAGTGAGGGACAGGGGCTCTACTATGGCTACACCTTC.

V gene TRBV5-1 combines with J gene TRBJ2-7; 9 bases fit TRBD1. The CDR3 is 13 amino acids. Germline CDR1 SGHRS, CDR2 YFSETQ. V was clipped by 2 bases and J by 7 bases; unmatched bases: 4. The CDR3 is CASSFGDREEQYF. The CDR3 coding sequence is TGCGCCAGCAGCTTCGGGGACAGGGAAGAGCAGTACTTC.

About this clone itself: At one end the junction does not follow the germline gene, possibly because of a read error. The J gene is TRBJ2-2, the V gene TRBV7-8, with a weak D call TRBD2 (5 bases). In germline, CDR1 is SGHVS, CDR2 FQNEAQ. The CDR3 runs 13 residues. CDR3: CASSYGRTGELIF. The DNA for the CDR3 is TGTGCCAGCAGCTACGGACGCACCGGGGAGCTGATTTTT.

The gene calls are TRBV7-2 and TRBJ2-5; perhaps TRBD2 as D (5 bases). The CDR3 length is 15 residues. CDR1 is SGHTA, CDR2 FQGNSA, per germline. Trimming removed 1 base at V and 5 bases at J, with 14 bases between. This CDR3 reads CASSLEDFGEETQYF. The CDR3 DNA reads as TGTGCCAGCAGCTTAGAGGATTTTGGGGAGGAGACCCAGTACTTC.

This clone is termed medium-sized. The chain is built from TRBV27 and TRBJ2-7, with TRBD2 as a possible D gene (6 bases). There are 15 residues in the CDR3. Germline-derived CDR1 and CDR2 are MNHEY and SMNVEV (reference sequence). Trimming took off 2 bases at V and 6 bases at J, with 17 bases between the two ends. For the CDR3, the DNA is TGTGCCAGCAGTTTAGCCAGCCCGGGAGCAAGCGAGCAGTACTTC. Translated, it gives CASSLASPGASEQYF.

In this sample, this clone is medium-sized. The rearrangement links TRBV5-1 to TRBJ2-7, with 7 nucleotides matching TRBD1. Germline CDR1 reads SGHRS; CDR2 reads YFSETQ. J was trimmed by 3 bases and V by 5 bases; bases with no gene match: 14. This CDR3 contains 16 residues. For the CDR3, the DNA is TGCGCCAGCAGGTCAAGCCGGGACAGCCTTGTCTACGAGCAGTACTTC. Translating it yields CASRSSRDSLVYEQYF.

This clone was picked up a small number of times. CDR3 sequence (DNA): TGTGCCAGCCAGGACCTCTTCGAAGCGGGAGGGCGCTACGAGCAGTACTTC. This codes for CASQDLFEAGGRYEQYF. The chain joins TRBV6-1 to TRBJ2-7, with 10 bases aligning to TRBD2. CDR3 length equals 17 residues. J gave up 3 bases and V 8 bases, and 16 bases lay outside the gene matches. Germline lookup yields CDR1 MNHNS and CDR2 SASEGT.

This clone was detected many times. The CDR3 loop reads CASSDSDNTEAFF. The CDR3 DNA reads as TGTGCCAGCAGTGACTCGGACAACACTGAAGCTTTCTTT. The chain recombines TRBV6-4 with TRBJ1-1; D remains unclear. The V end was cut by 0 bases, the J end by 2 bases, with 4 bases between. CDR3 size: 13 residues. Germline V gene data show CDR1 as MRHNA and CDR2 as SNTAGT.

The V and J genes are TRBV6-1 and TRBJ2-1; TRBD2 agrees at 7 bases. V was pared by 6 bases and J by 9 bases, with 14 bases of the junction left unmatched. Germline values: CDR1 MNHNS, CDR2 SASEGT. The CDR3 spans 15 residues. The CDR3 DNA is TGTGCCAGCAGCCCCCGAGGGAGGGTACGAAGTGAGCAGTTCTTC. Protein sequence: CASSPRGRVRSEQFF.